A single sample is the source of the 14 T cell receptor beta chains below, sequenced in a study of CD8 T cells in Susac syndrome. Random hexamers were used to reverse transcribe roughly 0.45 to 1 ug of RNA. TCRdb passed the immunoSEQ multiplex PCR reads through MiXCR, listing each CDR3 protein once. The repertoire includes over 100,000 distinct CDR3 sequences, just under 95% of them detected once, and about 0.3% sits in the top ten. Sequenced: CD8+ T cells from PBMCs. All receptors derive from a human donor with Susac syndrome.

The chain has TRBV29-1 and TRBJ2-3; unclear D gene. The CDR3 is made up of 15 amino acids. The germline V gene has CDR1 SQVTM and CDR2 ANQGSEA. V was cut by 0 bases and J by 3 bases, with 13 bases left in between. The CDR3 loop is CSVEDGLGSTDTQYF. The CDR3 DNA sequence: TGCAGCGTTGAAGATGGGCTAGGATCGACAGATACGCAGTATTTT.

The CDR3 sequence: CASRTGVRDGYTF. CDR3 nucleotides: TGTGCCAGTAGAACAGGGGTCCGAGATGGCTACACCTTC. The chain combines TRBV19 with TRBJ1-2, with TRBD1 identical over 7 bases. Germline trimming cut 6 bases from V and 6 bases from J; bases unmatched to any gene: 7. This CDR3 is 13 amino acids long. Germline values: CDR1 LNHDA, CDR2 SQIVND (reference sequence).

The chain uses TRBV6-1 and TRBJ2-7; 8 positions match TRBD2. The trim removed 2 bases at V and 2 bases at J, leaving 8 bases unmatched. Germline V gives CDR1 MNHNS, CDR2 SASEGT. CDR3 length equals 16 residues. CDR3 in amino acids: CASSESRLAGAYEQYF. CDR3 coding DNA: TGTGCCAGCAGTGAATCCCGCCTAGCGGGCGCCTACGAGCAGTACTTC.

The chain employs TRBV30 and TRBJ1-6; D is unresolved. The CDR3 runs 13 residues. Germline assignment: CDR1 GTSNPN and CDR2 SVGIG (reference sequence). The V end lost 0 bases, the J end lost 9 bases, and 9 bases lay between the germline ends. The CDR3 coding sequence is TGTGCCTGGAGTGTGAAGGGATTTTCACCCCTCCACTTT. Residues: CAWSVKGFSPLHF. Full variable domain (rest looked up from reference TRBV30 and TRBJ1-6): SQTIHQWPATLVQPVGSPLSLECTVEGTSNPNLYWYRQAAGRGLQLLFYSVGIGQISSEVPQNLSASRPQDRQFILSSKKLLLSDSGFYLCAWSVKGFSPLHFGNGTRLTVT.

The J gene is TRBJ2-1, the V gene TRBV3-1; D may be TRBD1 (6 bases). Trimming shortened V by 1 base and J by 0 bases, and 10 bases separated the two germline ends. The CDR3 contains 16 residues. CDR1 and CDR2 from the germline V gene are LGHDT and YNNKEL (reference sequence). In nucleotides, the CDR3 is TGTGCCAGCAGCCAAGGGACAGAGAGCTCCTACAATGAGCAGTTCTTC. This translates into CASSQGTESSYNEQFF.

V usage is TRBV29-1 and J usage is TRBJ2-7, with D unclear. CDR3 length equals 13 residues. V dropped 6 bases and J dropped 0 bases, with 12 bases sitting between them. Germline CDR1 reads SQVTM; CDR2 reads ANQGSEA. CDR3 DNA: TGCAGCGTCCAGACTTCTAGCTCCTACGAGCAGTACTTC. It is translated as CSVQTSSSYEQYF.

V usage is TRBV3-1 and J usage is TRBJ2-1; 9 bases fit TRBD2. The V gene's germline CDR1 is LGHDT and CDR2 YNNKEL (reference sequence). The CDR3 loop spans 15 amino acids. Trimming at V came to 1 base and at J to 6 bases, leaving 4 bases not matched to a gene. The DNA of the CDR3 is TGTGCCAGCAGCCAAGGACTAGCGGAAGCCAATGAGCAGTTCTTC. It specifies CASSQGLAEANEQFF.

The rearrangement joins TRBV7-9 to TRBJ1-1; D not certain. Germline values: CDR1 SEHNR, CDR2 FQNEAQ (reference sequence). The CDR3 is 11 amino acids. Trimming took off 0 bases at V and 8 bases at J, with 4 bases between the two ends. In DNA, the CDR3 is TGTGCCAGCAGCTTAGCCAAGGAAGCTTTCTTT. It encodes CASSLAKEAFF.

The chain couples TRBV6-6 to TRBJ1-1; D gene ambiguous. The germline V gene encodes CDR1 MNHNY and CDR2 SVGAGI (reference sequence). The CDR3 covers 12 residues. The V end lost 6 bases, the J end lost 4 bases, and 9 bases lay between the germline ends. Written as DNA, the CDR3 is TGTGCCAGCAGCCTCACCCCCACTGAAGCTTTCTTT. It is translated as CASSLTPTEAFF.

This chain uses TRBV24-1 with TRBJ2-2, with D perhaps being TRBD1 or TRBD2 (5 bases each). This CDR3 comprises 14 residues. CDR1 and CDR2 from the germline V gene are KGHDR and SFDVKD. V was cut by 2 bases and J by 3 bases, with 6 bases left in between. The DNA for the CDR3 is TGTGCCACCAGTGATTCGGGACACACCGGGGAGCTGTTTTTT. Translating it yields CATSDSGHTGELFF.

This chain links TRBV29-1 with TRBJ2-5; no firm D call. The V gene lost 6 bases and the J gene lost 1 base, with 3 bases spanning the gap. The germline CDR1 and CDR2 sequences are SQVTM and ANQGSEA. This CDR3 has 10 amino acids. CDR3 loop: CSVSQETQYF. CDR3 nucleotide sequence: TGCAGCGTCAGCCAAGAGACCCAGTACTTC.

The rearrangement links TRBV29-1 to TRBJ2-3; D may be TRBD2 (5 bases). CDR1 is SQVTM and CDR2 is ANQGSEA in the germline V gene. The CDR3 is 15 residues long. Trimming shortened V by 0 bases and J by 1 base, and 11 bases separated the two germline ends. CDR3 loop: CSVEDPRGRTDTQYF. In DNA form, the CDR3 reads TGCAGCGTTGAAGATCCGCGCGGGCGCACAGATACGCAGTATTTT.

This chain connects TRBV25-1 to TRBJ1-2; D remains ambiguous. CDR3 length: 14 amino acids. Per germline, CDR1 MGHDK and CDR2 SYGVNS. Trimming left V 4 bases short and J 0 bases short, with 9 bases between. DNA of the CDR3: TGTGCCAGCAGTGTAGGCCATTCTAACTATGGCTACACCTTC. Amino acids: CASSVGHSNYGYTF.

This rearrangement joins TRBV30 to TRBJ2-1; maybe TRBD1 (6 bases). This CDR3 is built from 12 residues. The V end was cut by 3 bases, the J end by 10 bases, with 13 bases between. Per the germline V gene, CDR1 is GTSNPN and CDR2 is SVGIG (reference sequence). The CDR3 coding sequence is TGTGCCTGGAGCGCTCAACAGGGAGAGCAGTTCTTC. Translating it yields CAWSAQQGEQFF.